What follows are 3 T cell receptor beta chains derived from one specimen sequenced in a study of cytomegalovirus exposure and HLA in healthy donors. Both 60 Vbeta primers and 13 Jbeta primers went into the PCR. The protocol was immunoSEQ multiplex PCR, while the TCRdb copy is restricted to in-frame clones and leaves out a portion. The sample holds 85,000 to 130,000 clones, more than 75% seen once. Sequences were obtained from PBMCs. The receptors derive from a young woman in good health and CMV-seropositive.

V usage is TRBV18 and J usage is TRBJ1-5; no firm D call. This CDR3 is built from 14 residues. CDR1 KGHSH and CDR2 LQKENI come from the germline V gene. V lost 2 bases to trimming and J lost 5 bases, with 10 bases between them. CDR3: CASSPGYRDQPQHF. In DNA form, the CDR3 reads TGTGCCAGCTCACCAGGATACAGAGATCAGCCCCAGCATTTT.

This clone showed up just a few times. This sequence joins TRBV29-1 and TRBJ1-2; 7 nucleotides align to TRBD1. V shed 7 bases and J 7 bases; nucleotides not matched to a gene: 6. CDR1 is SQVTM and CDR2 is ANQGSEA in the germline V gene. CDR3 length equals 11 residues. The CDR3 loop reads CSDRQGPGYTF. For the CDR3, the DNA is TGCAGCGACAGACAGGGCCCTGGCTACACCTTC.

The CDR3 nucleotides read TGTGCCAGCTCCAGAGGGGGGGAGGATGACGAGCAGTACTTC. This encodes CASSRGGEDDEQYF. The chain uses TRBV7-9 and TRBJ2-7; maybe TRBD2 (7 bases). V lost 8 bases, J lost 5 bases, and 19 bases lay in between. This CDR3 contains 14 residues. Germline V CDR1 and CDR2: SEHNR, FQNEAQ (reference sequence).